The entry below gives a single TCR beta chain sequence along with its context. Antigen specificity is unknown. These data come from a study of cytomegalovirus exposure and HLA in healthy donors. Study details: Earlier work reported around 110 million unique TCR beta sequences from about 200 million T cells. Study results and limitations: On later analysis, the bulk of CMV-associated TCR beta chains appeared to be HLA-restricted.

With 0 bases removed from V and 2 bases from J, the gap between germline ends came to 23 bases. Germline CDR1 reads ENHRY; CDR2 reads SYGVKD. The CDR3 covers 19 residues. PCR was performed using 60 Vbeta and 13 Jbeta primers. Only in-frame clones appear in the TCRdb table, and some are missing; sequencing was by immunoSEQ multiplex PCR. The sample lists about 170,000 clones, around three quarters occurring once. The sequence derives from a woman aged 25 to 39 in good health and CMV-seropositive. Specimen: PBMCs. The chain couples TRBV10-3 to TRBJ2-7, with D possibly TRBD2 on 6 matching bases. Written as DNA, the CDR3 is TGTGCCATCAGTGAGTCGGGGTTGAAGCGGCCAGGAGGGGCCTACGAGCAGTACTTC. Its translation is CAISESGLKRPGGAYEQYF.